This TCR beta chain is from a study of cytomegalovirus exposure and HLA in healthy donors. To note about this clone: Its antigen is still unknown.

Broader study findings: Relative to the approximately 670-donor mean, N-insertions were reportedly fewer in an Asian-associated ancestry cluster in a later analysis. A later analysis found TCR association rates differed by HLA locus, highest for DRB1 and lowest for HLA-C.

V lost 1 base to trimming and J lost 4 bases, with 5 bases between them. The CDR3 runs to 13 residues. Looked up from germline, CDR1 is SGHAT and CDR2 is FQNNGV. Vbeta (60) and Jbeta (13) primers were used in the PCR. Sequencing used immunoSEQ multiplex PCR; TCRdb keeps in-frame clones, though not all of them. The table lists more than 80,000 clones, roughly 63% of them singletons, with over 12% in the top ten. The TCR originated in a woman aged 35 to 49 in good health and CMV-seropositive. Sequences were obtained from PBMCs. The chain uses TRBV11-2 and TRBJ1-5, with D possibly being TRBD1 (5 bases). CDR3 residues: CASSLGQNQPQHF. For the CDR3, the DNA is TGTGCCAGCAGCTTAGGACAGAATCAGCCCCAGCATTTT.